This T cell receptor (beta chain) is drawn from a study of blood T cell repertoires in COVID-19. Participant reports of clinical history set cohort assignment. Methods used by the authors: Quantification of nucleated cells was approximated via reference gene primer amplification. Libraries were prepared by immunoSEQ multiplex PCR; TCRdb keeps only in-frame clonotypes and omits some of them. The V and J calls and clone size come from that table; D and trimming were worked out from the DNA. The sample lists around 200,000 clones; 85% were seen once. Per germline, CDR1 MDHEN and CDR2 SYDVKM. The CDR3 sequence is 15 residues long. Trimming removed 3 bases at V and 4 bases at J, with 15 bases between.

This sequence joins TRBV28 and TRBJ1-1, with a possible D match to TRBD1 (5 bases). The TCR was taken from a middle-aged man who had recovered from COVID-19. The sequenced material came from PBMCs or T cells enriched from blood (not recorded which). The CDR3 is CASSFRGGFFTEAFF. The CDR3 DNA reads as TGTGCCAGCAGTTTCCGGGGGGGGTTCTTCACTGAAGCTTTCTTT.